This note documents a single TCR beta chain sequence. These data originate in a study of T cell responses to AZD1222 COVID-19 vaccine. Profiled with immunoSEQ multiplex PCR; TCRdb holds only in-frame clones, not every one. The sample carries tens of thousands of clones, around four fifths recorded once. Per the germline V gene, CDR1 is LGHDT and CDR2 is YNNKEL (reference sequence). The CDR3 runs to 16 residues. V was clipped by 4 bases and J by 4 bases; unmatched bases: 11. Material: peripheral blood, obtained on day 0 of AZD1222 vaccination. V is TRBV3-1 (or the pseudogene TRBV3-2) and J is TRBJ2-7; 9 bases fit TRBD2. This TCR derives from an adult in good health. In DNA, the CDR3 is TGTGCCAGCAGCCCCAGTGGTAGCGGGGGCGGGTACGAGCAGTACTTC. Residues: CASSPSGSGGGYEQYF.